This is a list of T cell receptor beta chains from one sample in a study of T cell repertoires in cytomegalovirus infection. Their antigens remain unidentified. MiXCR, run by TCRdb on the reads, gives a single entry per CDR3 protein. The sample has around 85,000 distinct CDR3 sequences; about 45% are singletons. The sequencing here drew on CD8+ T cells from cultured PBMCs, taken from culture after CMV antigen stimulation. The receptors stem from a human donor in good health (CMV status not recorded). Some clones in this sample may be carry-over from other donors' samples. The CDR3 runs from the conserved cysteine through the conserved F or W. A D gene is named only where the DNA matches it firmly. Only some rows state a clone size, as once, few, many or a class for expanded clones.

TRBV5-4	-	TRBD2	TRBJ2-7	TGTGCCAGCAGCTTATCGGGACTAAACTCCTACGAGCAGTACTTC	CASSLSGLNSYEQYF
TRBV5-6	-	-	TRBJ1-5	TGTGCCAGCAGCTTGGCCGGGGGAAGGGAGCCCCAGCATTTT	CASSLAGGREPQHF
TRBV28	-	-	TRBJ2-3	TGTGCCAGCAGGGCTGGGGGGCCGAGCACAGATACGCAGTATTTT	CASRAGGPSTDTQYF
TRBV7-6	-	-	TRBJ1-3	TGTGCCAGCAGCTTAAAAGCAGTCGGAAACACCATATATTTT	CASSLKAVGNTIYF
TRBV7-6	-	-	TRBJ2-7	TGTGCCAGCAGCCCTACAAGCTCCTACGAGCAGTACTTC	CASSPTSSYEQYF
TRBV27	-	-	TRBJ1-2	TGTGCCAGCAGTTTACGGCAGAATAACTATGGCTACACCTTC	CASSLRQNNYGYTF
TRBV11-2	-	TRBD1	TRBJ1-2	TGTGCCAGCAGCCCGCTGGACAGGGGGCTTAACTATGGCTACACCTTC	CASSPLDRGLNYGYTF
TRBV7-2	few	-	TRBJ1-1	TGTGCCAGCAGCTTAGCGGGGGGGCAGGGAACTGAAGCTTTCTTT	CASSLAGGQGTEAFF
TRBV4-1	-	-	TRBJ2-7	TGCGCCAGCAGCCAAGATGACGGGAGTGGGTACTACGAGCAGTACTTC	CASSQDDGSGYYEQYF
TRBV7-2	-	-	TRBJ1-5	TGTGCCAGCAGCTTTTCCAGGCCGAGCAATCAGCCCCAGCATTTT	CASSFSRPSNQPQHF
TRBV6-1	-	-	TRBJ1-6	TGTGCCAGCAAATTCAGGGGAGATAATTCACCCCTCCACTTT	CASKFRGDNSPLHF
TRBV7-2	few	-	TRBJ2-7	TGTGCCAGCAGCTTAGGCGGCAACTCCTACGAGCAGTACTTC	CASSLGGNSYEQYF
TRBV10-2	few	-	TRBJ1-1	TGCGCCAGCTCCAAAGCCCGGGGTGGCACTGAAGCTTTCTTT	CASSKARGGTEAFF
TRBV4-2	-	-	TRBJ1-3	TGTGCCAGCAGCCAACGTGGTGGAAACACCATATATTTT	CASSQRGGNTIYF
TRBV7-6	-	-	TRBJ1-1	TGTGCCAGCAGCTTAAGTCAGATTAGGACTGAAGCTTTCTTT	CASSLSQIRTEAFF
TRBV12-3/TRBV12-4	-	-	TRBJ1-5	TGTGCCAGCACCACGGGGGGAGGGAATCAGCCCCAGCATTTT	CASTTGGGNQPQHF
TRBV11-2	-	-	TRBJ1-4	TGTGCCAGCAGCGGGTGGTCGGACGAAGAAAAACTGTTTTTT	CASSGWSDEEKLFF
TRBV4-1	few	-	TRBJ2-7	TGCGCCAGCAGCCAAGGACCAGACAGGCTTACCTACGAGCAGTACTTC	CASSQGPDRLTYEQYF
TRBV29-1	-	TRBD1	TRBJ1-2	TGCAGCGTTGAGCTCGGGACAGCCTATGGCTACACCTTC	CSVELGTAYGYTF
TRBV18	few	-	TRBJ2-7	TGTGCCAGCTCACACGAACAGGGGACTTCCTACGAGCAGTACTTC	CASSHEQGTSYEQYF
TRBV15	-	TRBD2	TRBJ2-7	TGTGCCACCAGCAGATCGCCGGGACTAGCCTACGAGCAGTACTTC	CATSRSPGLAYEQYF
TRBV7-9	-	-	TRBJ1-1	TGTGCCAGCAGCTTAGGCCCGACGATGAACACTGAAGCTTTCTTT	CASSLGPTMNTEAFF
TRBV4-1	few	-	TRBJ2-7	TGCGCCAGCAGCCAAGATGTGGGACACTCTGACGAGCAGTACTTC	CASSQDVGHSDEQYF
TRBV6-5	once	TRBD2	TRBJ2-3	TGTGCCAGCAGTGGGTGGGAGGGCCAGACAGATACGCAGTATTTT	CASSGWEGQTDTQYF
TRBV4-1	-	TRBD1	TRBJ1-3	TGCGCCAGCAGCGCCCGGGGACAGGGAAGAAACACCATATATTTT	CASSARGQGRNTIYF
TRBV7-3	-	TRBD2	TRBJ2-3	TGTGCCAGCAGCTTAGGGATAGCGGGAGGACCAGATACGCAGTATTTT	CASSLGIAGGPDTQYF
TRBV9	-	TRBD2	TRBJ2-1	TGTGCCAGCAGAGCTGCTAGCGGGGGACGCAATGAGCAGTTCTTC	CASRAASGGRNEQFF
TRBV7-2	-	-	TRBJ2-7	TGTGCCAGCAGCGGCTCGGGGAAGCAGTACTTC	CASSGSGKQYF
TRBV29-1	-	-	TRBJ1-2	TGCAGCGTTGAAGGAAATAACTATGGCTACACCTTC	CSVEGNNYGYTF
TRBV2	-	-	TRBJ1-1	TGTGCCAGCAGTGAGATCACTGAAGCTTTCTTT	CASSEITEAFF
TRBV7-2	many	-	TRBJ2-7	TGTGCCAGCAGCTTAGGGTTCCGGGGTAACTCCTACGAGCAGTACTTC	CASSLGFRGNSYEQYF
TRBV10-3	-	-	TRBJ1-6	TGTGCCATCAGTGAGAGCTGGACTGATAATTCACCCCTCCACTTT	CAISESWTDNSPLHF
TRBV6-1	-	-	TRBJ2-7	TGTGCCAGCAGTGAAGTAGCTTACGAGCAGTACTTC	CASSEVAYEQYF
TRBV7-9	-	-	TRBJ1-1	TGTGCCAGCAGCCCGAGAGGGAGAAACACTGAAGCTTTCTTT	CASSPRGRNTEAFF
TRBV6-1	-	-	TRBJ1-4	TGTGCCAGCAGTGAAAGCCAGGTCTTGGAAAAACTGTTTTTT	CASSESQVLEKLFF
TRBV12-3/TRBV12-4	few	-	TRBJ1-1	TGTGCCAGCACCCCTGGCAGAAAGACTGAAGCTTTCTTT	CASTPGRKTEAFF
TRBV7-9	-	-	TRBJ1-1	TGTGCCAGCAGCTCAACCCGCGTGCTCTCATACACTGAAGCTTTCTTT	CASSSTRVLSYTEAFF
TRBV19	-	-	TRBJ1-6	TGTGCCAGTAGTAGCTCCTATAATTCACCCCTCCACTTT	CASSSSYNSPLHF
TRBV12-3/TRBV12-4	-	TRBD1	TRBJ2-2	TGTGCCAGCAGTTCCGGGACAGGGGGAACCGGGGAGCTGTTTTTT	CASSSGTGGTGELFF
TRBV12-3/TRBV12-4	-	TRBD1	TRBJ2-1	TGTGCCAGCACCGGGACAGCCTACAATGAGCAGTTCTTC	CASTGTAYNEQFF
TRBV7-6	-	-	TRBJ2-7	TGTGCCAGCAGCCCGGGGGCGGCCACCTACGAGCAGTACTTC	CASSPGAATYEQYF
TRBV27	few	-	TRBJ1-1	TGTGCCAGCCGTGTAGGAGTCAACACTGAAGCTTTCTTT	CASRVGVNTEAFF
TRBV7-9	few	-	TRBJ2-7	TGTGCCAGCAGTTCTGGGACGGCTTCCTCCTACGAGCAGTACTTC	CASSSGTASSYEQYF
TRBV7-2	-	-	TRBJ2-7	TGTGCCAGCAGCTTAGTGGCCCGGGGGACAGCCTACGAGCAGTACTTC	CASSLVARGTAYEQYF
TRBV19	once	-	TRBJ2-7	TGTGCCAGTAGTATCGGATTCCGCTACGAGCAGTACTTC	CASSIGFRYEQYF
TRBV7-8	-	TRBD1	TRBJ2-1	TGTGCCAGCAGCTTACGACAGGGCAATGAGCAGTTCTTC	CASSLRQGNEQFF
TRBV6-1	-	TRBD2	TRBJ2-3	TGTGCCAGCAGTGAAGAGGACGGGAGGGGCACAGATACGCAGTATTTT	CASSEEDGRGTDTQYF
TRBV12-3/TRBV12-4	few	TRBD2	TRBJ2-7	TGTGCCAGCAGTTTAGCGCGGTCTAGCGGGAGGAGGGAGCAGTACTTC	CASSLARSSGRREQYF
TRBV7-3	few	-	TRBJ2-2	TGTGCCAGCAGCTCGCTCGAACAAGGCGGGGAGCTGTTTTTT	CASSSLEQGGELFF
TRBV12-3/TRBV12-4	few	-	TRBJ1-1	TGTGCCAGCACCGGAGGGCTTGAAGCTTTCTTT	CASTGGLEAFF
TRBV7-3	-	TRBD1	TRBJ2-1	TGTGCCAGCAGCTTAATCGGGACAGGGGGAAGTGAGCAGTTCTTC	CASSLIGTGGSEQFF
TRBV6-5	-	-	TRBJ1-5	TGTGCCAGCAGCCCGGGGCGGGGCGGGGGTCAGCCCCAGCATTTT	CASSPGRGGGQPQHF
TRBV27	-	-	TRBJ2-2	TGTGCCAGCAGCTATGTCACAGGGCCCACCGGGGAGCTGTTTTTT	CASSYVTGPTGELFF
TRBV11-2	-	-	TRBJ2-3	TGTGCCAGCAGCTTAGGGGGCAGTTTGGACACAGATACGCAGTATTTT	CASSLGGSLDTDTQYF
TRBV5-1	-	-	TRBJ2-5	TGCGCCAGCAGCCCGGACGGAGGAGAGACCCAGTACTTC	CASSPDGGETQYF